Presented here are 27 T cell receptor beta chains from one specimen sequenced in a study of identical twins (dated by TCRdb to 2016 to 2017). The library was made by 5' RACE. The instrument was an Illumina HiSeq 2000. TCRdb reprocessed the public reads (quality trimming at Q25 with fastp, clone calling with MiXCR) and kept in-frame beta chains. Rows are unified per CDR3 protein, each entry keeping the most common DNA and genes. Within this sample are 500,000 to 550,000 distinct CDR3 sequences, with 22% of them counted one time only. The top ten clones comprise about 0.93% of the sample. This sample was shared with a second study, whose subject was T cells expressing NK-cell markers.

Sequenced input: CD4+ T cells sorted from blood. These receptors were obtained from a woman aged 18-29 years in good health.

In nucleotides, the CDR3 is TGCAGTGCCTATACAGGGGGCTTTGACTTTCAGCCCCAGCATTTT. Translation gives CSAYTGGFDFQPQHF. J is TRBJ1-5 and V is TRBV20-1, with TRBD1 matching over 9 bases. Germline lookup yields CDR1 DFQATT and CDR2 SNEGSKA (reference sequence). The CDR3 runs 15 residues. V dropped 6 bases and J dropped 6; count of bases not matched to a gene: 12.

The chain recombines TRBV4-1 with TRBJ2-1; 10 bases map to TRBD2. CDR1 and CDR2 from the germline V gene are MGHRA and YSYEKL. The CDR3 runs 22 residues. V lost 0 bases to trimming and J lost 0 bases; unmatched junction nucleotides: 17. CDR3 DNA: TGCGCCAGCAGCCAAGACCCCCGCAGTCCTAGCGGGAGCAGGGGCTCCTACAATGAGCAGTTCTTC. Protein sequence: CASSQDPRSPSGSRGSYNEQFF.

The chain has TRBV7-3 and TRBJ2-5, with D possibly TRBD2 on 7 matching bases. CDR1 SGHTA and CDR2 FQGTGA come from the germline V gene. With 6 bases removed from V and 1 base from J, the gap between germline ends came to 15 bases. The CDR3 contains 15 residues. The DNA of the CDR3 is TGTGCCAGCAGTCCACGGCGGGGGCCCCAAGAGACCCAGTACTTC. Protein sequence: CASSPRRGPQETQYF.

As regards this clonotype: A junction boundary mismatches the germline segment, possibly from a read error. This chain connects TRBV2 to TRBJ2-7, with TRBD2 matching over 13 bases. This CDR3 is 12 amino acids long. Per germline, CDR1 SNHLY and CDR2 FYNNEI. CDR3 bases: TGTGCCAGCAGTTCCGGGACTAGCGGGACCTCATTC. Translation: CASSSGTSGTSF. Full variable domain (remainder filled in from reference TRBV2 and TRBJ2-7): EPEVTQTPSHQVTQMGQEVILRCVPISNHLYFYWYRQILGQKVEFLVSFYNNEISEKSEIFDDQFSVERPDGSNFTLKIRSTKLEDSAMYFCASSSGTSGTSFGPGTRLTVT.

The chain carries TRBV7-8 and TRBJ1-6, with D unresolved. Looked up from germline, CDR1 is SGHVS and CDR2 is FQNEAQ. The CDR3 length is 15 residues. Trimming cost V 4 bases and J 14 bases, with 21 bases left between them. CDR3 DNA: TGTGCCAGCAGCTCCCGAGTCATGACCGAATTCACCCTCCACTTT. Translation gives CASSSRVMTEFTLHF. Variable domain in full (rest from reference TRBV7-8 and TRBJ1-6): GAGVSQSPRYKVAKRGQDVALRCDPISGHVSLFWYQQALGQGPEFLTYFQNEAQLDKSGLPSDRFFAERPEGSVSTLKIQRTQQEDSAVYLCASSSRVMTEFTLHFGNGTRLTVT.

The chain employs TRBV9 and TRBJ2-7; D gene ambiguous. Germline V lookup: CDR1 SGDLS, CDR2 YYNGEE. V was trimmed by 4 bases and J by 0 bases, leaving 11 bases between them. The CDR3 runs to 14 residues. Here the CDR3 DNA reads TGTGCCAGCAGCCCCCTCCCAAGCTCCTACGAGCAGTACTTC. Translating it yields CASSPLPSSYEQYF.

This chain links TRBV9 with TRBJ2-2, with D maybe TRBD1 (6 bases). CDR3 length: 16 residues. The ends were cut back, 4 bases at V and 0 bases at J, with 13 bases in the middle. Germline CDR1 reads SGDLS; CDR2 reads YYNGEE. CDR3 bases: TGTGCCAGCAGCTTACGGACAGCTACGAACACCGGGGAGCTGTTTTTT. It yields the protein CASSLRTATNTGELFF.

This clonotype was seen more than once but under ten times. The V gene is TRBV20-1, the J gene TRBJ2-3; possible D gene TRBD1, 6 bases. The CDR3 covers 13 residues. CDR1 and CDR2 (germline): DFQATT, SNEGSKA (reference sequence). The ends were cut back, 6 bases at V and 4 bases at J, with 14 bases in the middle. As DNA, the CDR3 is TGCAGTGCCCTCCGCGCAGGGGCAGATACGCAGTATTTT. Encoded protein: CSALRAGADTQYF.

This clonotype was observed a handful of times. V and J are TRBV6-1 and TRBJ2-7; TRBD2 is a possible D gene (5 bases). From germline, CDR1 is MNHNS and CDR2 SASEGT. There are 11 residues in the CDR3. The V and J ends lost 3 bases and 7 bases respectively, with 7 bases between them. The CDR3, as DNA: TGTGCCAGCAGTGAGCGAGGGGAGCAGTACTTC. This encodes CASSERGEQYF.

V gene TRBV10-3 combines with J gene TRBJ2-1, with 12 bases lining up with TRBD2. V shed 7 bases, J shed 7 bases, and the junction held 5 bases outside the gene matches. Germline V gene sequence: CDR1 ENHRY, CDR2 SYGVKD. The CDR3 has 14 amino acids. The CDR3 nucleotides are TGTGCCATCACAGAAACTAGCGGGAGGAATGAGCAGTTCTTC. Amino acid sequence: CAITETSGRNEQFF.

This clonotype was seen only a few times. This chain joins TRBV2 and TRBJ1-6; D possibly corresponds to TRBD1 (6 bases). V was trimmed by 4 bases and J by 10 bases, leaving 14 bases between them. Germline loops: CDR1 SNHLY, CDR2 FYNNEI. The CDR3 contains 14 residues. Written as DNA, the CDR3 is TGTGCCAGCAGTGGGGAGGGCAGGGGATCACCCCTCCACTTT. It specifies CASSGEGRGSPLHF. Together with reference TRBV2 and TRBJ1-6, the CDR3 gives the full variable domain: EPEVTQTPSHQVTQMGQEVILRCVPISNHLYFYWYRQILGQKVEFLVSFYNNEISEKSEIFDDQFSVERPDGSNFTLKIRSTKLEDSAMYFCASSGEGRGSPLHFGNGTRLTVT.

The CDR3 nucleotides read TGCGCCAGCCGACTAGCGGGGGACCAAGAGACCCAGTACTTC. Protein: CASRLAGDQETQYF. The chain is built from TRBV5-1 and TRBJ2-5, with 12 nucleotides matching TRBD2. Germline assignment: CDR1 SGHRS and CDR2 YFSETQ. The V gene end was trimmed by 7 bases and the J gene end by 0 bases; junction bases not matched to a gene: 1. The CDR3 covers 14 residues.

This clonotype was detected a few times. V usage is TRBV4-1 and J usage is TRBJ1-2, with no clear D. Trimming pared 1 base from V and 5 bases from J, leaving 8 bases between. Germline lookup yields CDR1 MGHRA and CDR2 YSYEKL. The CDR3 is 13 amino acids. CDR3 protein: CASSQGGWYGYTF. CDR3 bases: TGCGCCAGCAGCCAAGGGGGTTGGTATGGCTACACCTTC.

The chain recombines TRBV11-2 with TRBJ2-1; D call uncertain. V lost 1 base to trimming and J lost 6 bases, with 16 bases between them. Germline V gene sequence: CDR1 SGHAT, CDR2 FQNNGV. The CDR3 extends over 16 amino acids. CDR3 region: CASSLVVGPLLNEQFF. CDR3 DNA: TGTGCCAGCAGCTTAGTAGTCGGACCCCTACTCAATGAGCAGTTCTTC.

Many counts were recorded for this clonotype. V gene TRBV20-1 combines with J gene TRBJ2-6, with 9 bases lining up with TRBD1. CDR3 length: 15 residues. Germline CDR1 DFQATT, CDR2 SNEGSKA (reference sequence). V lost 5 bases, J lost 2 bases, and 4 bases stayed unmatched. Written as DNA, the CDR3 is TGCAGTGCTGGACAGGGGTTCGCTGGGGCCAACGTCCTGACTTTC. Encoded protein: CSAGQGFAGANVLTF.

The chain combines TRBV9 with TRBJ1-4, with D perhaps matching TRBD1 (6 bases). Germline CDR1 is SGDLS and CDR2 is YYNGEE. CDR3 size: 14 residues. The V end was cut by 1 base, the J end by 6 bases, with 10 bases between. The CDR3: CASSVRGIDEKLFF. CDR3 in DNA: TGTGCCAGCAGCGTAAGGGGGATTGATGAAAAACTGTTTTTT.

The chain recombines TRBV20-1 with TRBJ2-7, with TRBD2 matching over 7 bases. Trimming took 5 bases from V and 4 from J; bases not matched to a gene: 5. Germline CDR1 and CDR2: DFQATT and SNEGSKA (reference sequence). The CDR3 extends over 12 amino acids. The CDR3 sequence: CSAGGGLYEQYF. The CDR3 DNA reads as TGCAGTGCTGGGGGGGGGTTGTACGAGCAGTACTTC.

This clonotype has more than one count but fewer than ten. Written as DNA, the CDR3 is TGTGCCACCCAGAGGGACCTTTCGGGGCCCCAGCATTTT. This encodes CATQRDLSGPQHF. This chain joins TRBV24-1 and TRBJ1-5, with D maybe TRBD1 (5 bases). The CDR3 contains 13 residues. V lost 9 bases and J 9 bases, leaving 17 bases between the germline ends. Germline assignment: CDR1 KGHDR and CDR2 SFDVKD.

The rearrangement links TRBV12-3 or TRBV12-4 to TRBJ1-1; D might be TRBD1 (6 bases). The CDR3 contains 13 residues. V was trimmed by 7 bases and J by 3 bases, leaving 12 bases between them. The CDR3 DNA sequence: TGTGCCAGCATCGGGGGACACGACACTGAAGCTTTCTTT. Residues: CASIGGHDTEAFF.

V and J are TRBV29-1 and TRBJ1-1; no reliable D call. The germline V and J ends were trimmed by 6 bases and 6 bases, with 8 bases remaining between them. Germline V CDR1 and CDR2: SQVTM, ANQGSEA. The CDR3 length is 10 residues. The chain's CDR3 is CSVGWAEAFF. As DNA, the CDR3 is TGCAGCGTGGGATGGGCTGAAGCTTTCTTT.

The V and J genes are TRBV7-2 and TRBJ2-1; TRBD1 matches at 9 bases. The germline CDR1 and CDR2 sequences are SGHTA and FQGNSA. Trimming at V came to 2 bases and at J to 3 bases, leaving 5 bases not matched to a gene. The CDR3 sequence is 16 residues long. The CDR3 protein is CASSLLWTGVYNEQFF. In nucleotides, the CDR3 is TGTGCCAGCAGCTTATTATGGACAGGGGTCTACAATGAGCAGTTCTTC.

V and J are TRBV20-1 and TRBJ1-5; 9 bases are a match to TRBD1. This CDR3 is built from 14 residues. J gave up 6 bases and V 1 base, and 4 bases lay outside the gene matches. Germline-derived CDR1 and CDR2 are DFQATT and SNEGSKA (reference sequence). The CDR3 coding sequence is TGCAGTGCTAGAGCAGGGACAGGGTTTCAGCCCCAGCATTTT. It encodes CSARAGTGFQPQHF.

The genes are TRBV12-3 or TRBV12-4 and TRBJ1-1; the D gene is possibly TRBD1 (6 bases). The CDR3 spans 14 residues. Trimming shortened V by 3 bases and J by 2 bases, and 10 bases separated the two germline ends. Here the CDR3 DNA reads TGTGCCAGCAGTTTTCTGGGGGCAAACACTGAAGCTTTCTTT. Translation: CASSFLGANTEAFF.

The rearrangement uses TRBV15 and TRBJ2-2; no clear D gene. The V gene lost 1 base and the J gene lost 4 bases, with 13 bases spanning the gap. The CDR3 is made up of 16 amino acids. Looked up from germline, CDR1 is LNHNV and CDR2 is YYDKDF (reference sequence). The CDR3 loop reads CATSRGAHSSTGELFF. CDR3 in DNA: TGTGCCACCAGCAGAGGGGCACATTCCTCCACCGGGGAGCTGTTTTTT.

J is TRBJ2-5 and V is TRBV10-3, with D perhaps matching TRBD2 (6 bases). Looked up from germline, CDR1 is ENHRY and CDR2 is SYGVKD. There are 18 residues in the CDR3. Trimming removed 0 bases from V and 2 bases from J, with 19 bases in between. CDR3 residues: CAISESGTGGPRQETQYF. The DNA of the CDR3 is TGTGCCATCAGTGAGTCCGGGACTGGTGGGCCCCGACAAGAGACCCAGTACTTC.

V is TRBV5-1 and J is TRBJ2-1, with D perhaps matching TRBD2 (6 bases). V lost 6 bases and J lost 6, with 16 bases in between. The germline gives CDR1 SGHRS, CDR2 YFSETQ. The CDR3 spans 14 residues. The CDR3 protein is CASTRKDSGNEQFF. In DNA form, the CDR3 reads TGCGCCAGCACCAGGAAGGATAGCGGCAATGAGCAGTTCTTC. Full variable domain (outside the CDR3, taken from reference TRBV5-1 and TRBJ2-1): KAGVTQTPRYLIKTRGQQVTLSCSPISGHRSVSWYQQTPGQGLQFLFEYFSETQRNKGNFPGRFSGRQFSNSRSEMNVSTLELGDSALYLCASTRKDSGNEQFFGPGTRLTVL.

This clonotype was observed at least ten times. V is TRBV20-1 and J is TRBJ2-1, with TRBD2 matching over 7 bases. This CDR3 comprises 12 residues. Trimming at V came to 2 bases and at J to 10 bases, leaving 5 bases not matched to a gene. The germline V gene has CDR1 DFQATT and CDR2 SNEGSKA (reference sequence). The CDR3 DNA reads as TGCAGTGCTAGACTCCGGGAGGTGGAGCAGTTCTTC. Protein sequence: CSARLREVEQFF.